This TCR beta chain is from a study of OX40 agonist ivuxolimab in advanced cancers. Overall study: Hepatocellular carcinoma, melanoma, renal cell or head and neck cancer occurred in dose-escalation patients. Findings and caveats of the study: At doses 0.1 to 3.0 mg/kg, CD4+ and CD8+ clones expanded. Expanded clones tended on average to be more numerous among CD8+ T cells than CD4+.

Autoimmune disease history or systemic immunosuppression excluded patients. This clone was seen a single time. Its antigen is undetermined. Method: immunoSEQ multiplex PCR; TCRdb's copy keeps in-frame clones and lacks some. The sample includes some 40,000 clones, around 92% seen only once; the top ten take approximately 14%. J lost 0 bases, V lost 0 bases, and 4 bases had no gene match. The CDR3 loop spans 17 amino acids. In germline, CDR1 is SGHAT, CDR2 FQNNGV. The rearrangement links TRBV11-2 to TRBJ2-3; 9 positions match TRBD2. The TCR originated in an adult with an advanced solid tumor such as melanoma, head and neck, liver or kidney cancer. This specimen was CD4+ or CD8+ T cells sorted from blood, taken in a trial of the OX40 agonist ivuxolimab. The CDR3 DNA sequence: TGTGCCAGCAGCTTAGATCCGGGACTAGCTAGCACAGATACGCAGTATTTT. Protein product: CASSLDPGLASTDTQYF.